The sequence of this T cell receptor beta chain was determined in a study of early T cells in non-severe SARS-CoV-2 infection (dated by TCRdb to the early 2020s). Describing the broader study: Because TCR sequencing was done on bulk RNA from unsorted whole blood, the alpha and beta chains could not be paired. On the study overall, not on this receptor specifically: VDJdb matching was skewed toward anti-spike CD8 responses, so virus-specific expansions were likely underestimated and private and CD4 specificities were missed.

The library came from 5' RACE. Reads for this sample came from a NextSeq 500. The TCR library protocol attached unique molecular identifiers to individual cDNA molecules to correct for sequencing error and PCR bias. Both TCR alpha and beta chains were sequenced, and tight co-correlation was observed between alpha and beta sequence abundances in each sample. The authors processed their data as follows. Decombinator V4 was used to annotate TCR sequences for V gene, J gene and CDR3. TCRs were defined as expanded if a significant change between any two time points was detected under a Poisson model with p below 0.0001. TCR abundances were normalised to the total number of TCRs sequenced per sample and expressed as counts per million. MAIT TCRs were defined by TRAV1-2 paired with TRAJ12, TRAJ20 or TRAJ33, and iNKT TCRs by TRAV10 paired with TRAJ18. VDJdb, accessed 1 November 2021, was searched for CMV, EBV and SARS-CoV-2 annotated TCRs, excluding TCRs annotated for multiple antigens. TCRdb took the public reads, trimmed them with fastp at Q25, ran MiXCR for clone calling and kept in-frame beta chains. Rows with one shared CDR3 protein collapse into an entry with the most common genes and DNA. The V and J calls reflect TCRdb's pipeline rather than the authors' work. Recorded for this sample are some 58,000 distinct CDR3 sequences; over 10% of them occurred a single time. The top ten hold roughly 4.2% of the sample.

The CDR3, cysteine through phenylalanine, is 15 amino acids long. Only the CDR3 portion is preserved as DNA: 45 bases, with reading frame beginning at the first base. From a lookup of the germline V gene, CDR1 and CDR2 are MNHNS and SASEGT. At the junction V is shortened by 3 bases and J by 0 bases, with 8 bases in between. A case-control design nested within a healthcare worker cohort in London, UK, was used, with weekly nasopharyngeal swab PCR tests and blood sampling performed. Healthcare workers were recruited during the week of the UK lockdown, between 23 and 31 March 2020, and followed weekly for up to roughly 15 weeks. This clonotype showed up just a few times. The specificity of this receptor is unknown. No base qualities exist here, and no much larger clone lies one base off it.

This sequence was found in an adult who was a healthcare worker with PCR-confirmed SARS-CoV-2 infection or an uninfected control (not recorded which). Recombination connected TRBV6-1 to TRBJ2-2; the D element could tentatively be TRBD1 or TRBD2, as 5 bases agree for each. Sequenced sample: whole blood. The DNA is TGTGCCAGCAGTGACGAGGGGACGAACACCGGGGAGCTGTTTTTT. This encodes CASSDEGTNTGELFF.